This TCR beta chain comes out of a study of brain T cells in children with intractable seizures (dated by TCRdb to the early 2020s). Background for the entire study: A NanoString immunology panel was first used to screen resected brain tissue from about 54 pediatric epilepsy surgery cases for immune gene transcripts. Of the roughly 12 selected surgery cases, pre-surgery blood was also sequenced for eight, so four had brain tissue only. Overall study results and their limits: The patients' HCMV serostatus was not known, and viral specificity was inferred solely from CDR3 sequence similarity. Because sequencing depth was different between pre-surgery and post-surgery blood, clones absent from the pre-surgery sample may reflect undersampling.

Comments on this clone: Its target antigen remains unknown. No base-level quality is on record; no much larger clone is a single base apart.

Explained via the paper, the time point label denotes: resected brain tissue, or blood drawn just prior to surgery. The surgery cases that showed the highest brain T cell transcript signatures were chosen for TCR beta chain sequencing of brain tissue, and of blood when it was available. Before surgery, patients had received at least one anti-epileptic drug. The TCR-sequenced patients were children whose drug-resistant epilepsy was caused by tuberous sclerosis complex, focal cortical dysplasia, Rasmussen encephalitis or hemimegalencephaly. Blood samples were drawn just before the epilepsy surgery. Bulk genomic DNA was extracted from unsorted brain tissue and whole blood with the Monarch genomic DNA purification kit. The immunoSEQ assay was used to generate TCR beta chain sequences from genomic DNA. In the source study's methods: CDR3 sequences that did not begin with the conserved framework cysteine at position 104 were removed manually. To get clonality, the normalized Shannon's Diversity Index was subtracted from one, giving values from 0 (maximal diversity) to 1 (oligoclonal). To check whether a given CDR3 had different frequencies in two samples, for example brain versus blood, chi-squared comparison-of-proportions tests were used. Public clonotypes were identified by searching immuneACCESS, and similarity to known antiviral clonotypes was assessed with the VDJdb browser. Drawn from immuneACCESS, this table holds only the in-frame rearrangements with V and J called that TCRdb kept. Clones are partly lost; checked studies trace under half to an unresolved V gene and leave the rest unexplained. The V and J calls and clone size come from that table; D and trimming were worked out from the DNA. A total of around 80,000 clones appear in this sample, around 90% of them only once. The top ten constitute around 25% of the sample.

Sequences were derived from peripheral blood, sampled at surgery. This clonotype was obtained from a girl aged 2-10 years with Rasmussen encephalitis and intractable seizures.

The sequenced DNA: TGTGCCAGCAGTTTACGGCCGGGGGAGCAGTACTTC. Its protein is CASSLRPGEQYF. The sequence links TRBV12-3 or TRBV12-4 to TRBJ2-7; a tentative D match to TRBD2 spans 5 bases. From cysteine to phenylalanine, the CDR3 is 12 amino acids long. Only the CDR3 part of the read is kept: 36 bases, read in frame from the first base. Relative to germline, V is 2 bases shorter and J is 7 bases shorter, with 9 bases between their ends.